A selection of T cell receptor beta chains follows, all from one sample in a study of shared clonotypes between healthy human individuals. Clones were sequenced by immunoSEQ multiplex PCR, and TCRdb holds only the in-frame ones, with some missing. This repertoire shows fewer than 1.8 million clones, about 98.5% found once; its top ten account for approximately 0.4%. The sample taken for sequencing was naive CD4+ T cells sorted from blood. These receptors were obtained from a man between 25 and 39 years old in good health. The CDR3 runs from the conserved cysteine through the conserved F or W. Each record gives: D gene, clone size, J gene, V gene, CDR3 protein, CDR3 DNA. The D gene is left open where the match is weak. Clone size is given for some rows only: seen once, a few or many times, or a class if the clone is expanded.

TRBD1 | once | TRBJ2-3 | TRBV5-1 | CASSGRPGGIDTQYF | TGCGCCAGCAGCGGACGGCCAGGGGGCATAGATACGCAGTATTTT
TRBD2 | . | TRBJ2-5 | TRBV10-1 | CASSVQRGGETQYF | TGCGCCAGCAGTGTGCAACGGGGAGGGGAGACCCAGTACTTC
. | . | TRBJ1-1 | TRBV28 | CASSSPPGGEAFF | TGTGCCAGCAGTTCCCCCCCCGGCGGTGAAGCTTTCTTT
TRBD2 | . | TRBJ2-1 | TRBV2 | CASSGTSGLAGMSYNEQFF | TGTGCCAGCAGTGGGACCTCCGGACTAGCGGGAATGTCCTACAATGAGCAGTTCTTC
. | . | TRBJ1-4 | TRBV4-1 | CASSRGPAPNEKLFF | TGCGCCAGCAGCCGCGGACCGGCTCCTAATGAAAAACTGTTTTTT
. | . | TRBJ2-5 | TRBV7-7 | CASSLGGTTQETQYF | TGTGCCAGCAGCTTAGGAGGCACCACCCAAGAGACCCAGTACTTC
TRBD1 | . | TRBJ2-1 | TRBV7-3 | CASSRPGQGYNEQFF | TGTGCCAGCAGCAGACCGGGACAGGGGTACAATGAGCAGTTCTTC
TRBD1 | . | TRBJ2-7 | TRBV7-9 | CASSFGQGPYEQYF | TGTGCCAGCAGCTTTGGACAGGGGCCGTACGAGCAGTACTTC
TRBD2 | once | TRBJ2-1 | TRBV12-5 | CASGLVVAGKQQSSYNEQFF | TGTGCTAGTGGTTTGGTCGTAGCGGGAAAACAACAAAGCTCCTACAATGAGCAGTTCTTC
. | once | TRBJ1-1 | TRBV28 | CASSSLAGTPNTEAFF | TGTGCCAGCAGTTCCCTCGCCGGGACACCGAACACTGAAGCTTTCTTT
. | . | TRBJ2-1 | TRBV5-1 | CASSFSSSRNEQFF | TGCGCCAGCAGCTTCAGCAGTAGCCGCAATGAGCAGTTCTTC
TRBD2 | . | TRBJ2-3 | TRBV14 | CASSPYHSGRTDTQYF | TGTGCCAGCAGCCCCTACCACAGCGGGAGAACAGATACGCAGTATTTT
. | . | TRBJ2-7 | TRBV12-5 | CASGLLVRTLYEQYF | TGTGCTAGTGGTTTGTTGGTCAGGACGCTCTACGAGCAGTACTTC
. | . | TRBJ2-1 | TRBV7-2 | CASSFRGLSSYNEQFF | TGTGCCAGCAGCTTTCGGGGGCTAAGCTCCTACAATGAGCAGTTCTTC
. | . | TRBJ2-3 | TRBV7-8 | CASSLQSSTDTQYF | TGTGCCAGCAGCTTGCAGTCTAGCACAGATACGCAGTATTTT
. | . | TRBJ2-1 | TRBV5-1 | CASSPPAGPGAAFNEQFF | TGCGCCAGCAGCCCCCCGGCGGGGCCAGGGGCCGCCTTCAATGAGCAGTTCTTC
TRBD1 | . | TRBJ2-2 | TRBV27 | CASKSLQGPNTGELFF | TGTGCCAGCAAGTCCCTACAGGGGCCGAACACCGGGGAGCTGTTTTTT
. | . | TRBJ2-1 | TRBV27 | CASSSGRLNEQFF | TGTGCCAGCAGTTCGGGACGGCTCAATGAGCAGTTCTTC
. | . | TRBJ2-1 | TRBV7-2 | CASSRRLSGSYNEQFF | TGTGCCAGCAGCAGAAGGCTATCCGGCTCCTACAATGAGCAGTTCTTC
. | . | TRBJ2-5 | TRBV11-2 | CASTGDGAETQYF | TGTGCCAGCACCGGGGACGGCGCAGAGACCCAGTACTTC
TRBD2 | . | TRBJ2-7 | TRBV11-2 | CASTVGSGRAYEQYF | TGTGCCAGCACCGTCGGTAGCGGGAGGGCCTACGAGCAGTACTTC
TRBD1 | . | TRBJ2-1 | TRBV18 | CASSPMWTGAYNEQFF | TGTGCCAGCTCACCGATGTGGACAGGGGCTTACAATGAGCAGTTCTTC
TRBD2 | . | TRBJ2-1 | TRBV6-6 | CASSSGLAELGEQFF | TGTGCCAGCAGTTCGGGACTAGCGGAGCTGGGAGAGCAGTTCTTC
. | . | TRBJ2-1 | TRBV28 | CASSLYGSEYNEQFF | TGTGCCAGCAGTTTATATGGTAGCGAATACAATGAGCAGTTCTTC
TRBD2 | . | TRBJ2-1 | TRBV5-4 | CASSPGLAVNAPFF | TGTGCCAGCAGCCCAGGACTAGCGGTGAACGCCCCGTTCTTC
TRBD2 | once | TRBJ2-7 | TRBV28 | CASSTRTGLARYEQYF | TGTGCCAGCAGTACCCGAACGGGACTAGCGCGGTACGAGCAGTACTTC
. | . | TRBJ2-5 | TRBV5-1 | CASSLGAETQYF | TGCGCCAGCAGCTTGGGAGCGGAGACCCAGTACTTC
. | . | TRBJ2-7 | TRBV18 | CASSPPGPAAGYEQYF | TGTGCCAGCTCACCTCCCGGGCCGGCAGCTGGATACGAGCAGTACTTC